This paragraph reports one TCR beta chain. These data are taken from a study of Ad26.COV2.S vaccination and SARS-CoV-2 variants. With 2 bases removed from V and 1 base from J, the gap between germline ends came to 12 bases. The CDR3 consists of 16 residues. Germline loops: CDR1 KGHSH, CDR2 LQKENI. Only in-frame clones appear in the TCRdb table, and some are missing; sequencing was by immunoSEQ multiplex PCR. The sample comprises some 320,000 clones, around four fifths of which are singletons, and roughly 2% rests with the top ten. The treatment here: 19 received Ad26.COV2.S at low or high dose, single or two shots; about 5 received placebo; per-sample allocation not given. At day 63 after the first vaccine or placebo injection, samples were drawn.

The chain links TRBV18 to TRBJ2-1; D is unresolved. The receptor was isolated from a person between 18 and 59 years old who received the Ad26.COV2.S COVID-19 vaccine or a placebo. The material sequenced was peripheral blood, taken in a trial of Ad26.COV2.S vaccine versus placebo. Here the CDR3 DNA reads TGTGCCAGCTCACCAAGGTCGCCCGATTCCTACAATGAGCAGTTCTTC. It is translated as CASSPRSPDSYNEQFF.